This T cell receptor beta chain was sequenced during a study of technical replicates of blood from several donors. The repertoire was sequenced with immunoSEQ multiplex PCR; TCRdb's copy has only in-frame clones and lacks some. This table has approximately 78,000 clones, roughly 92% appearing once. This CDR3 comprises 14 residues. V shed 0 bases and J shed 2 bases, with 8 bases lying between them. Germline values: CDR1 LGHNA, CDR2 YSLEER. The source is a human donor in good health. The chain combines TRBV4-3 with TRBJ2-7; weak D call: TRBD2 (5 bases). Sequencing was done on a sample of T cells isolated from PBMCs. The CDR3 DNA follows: TGCGCCAGCAGCCAAGATCTGGAGGCCTACGAGCAGTACTTC. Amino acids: CASSQDLEAYEQYF.